This TCR beta chain was recorded in a study of cytomegalovirus exposure and HLA in healthy donors. Study findings and constraints: Associated with cytomegalovirus, according to the listing, were 150 to 200 TCR beta chains. When a later analysis compared HLA-associated TCR beta chains with equally common others, the HLA-associated chains turned out to be more clonally expanded and to have lower generation probabilities. Segments of the TCR beta V type were, in most cases, productive about 87% or about 30% of the time in an earlier analysis.

As for this clone: The target antigen is unknown.

Trimming pared 1 base from V and 3 bases from J, leaving 10 bases between. Germline V gene lookup returns CDR1 MNHEY and CDR2 SMNVEV (reference sequence). The CDR3 consists of 15 residues. PCR involved 60 Vbeta and 13 Jbeta primers. Assay used: immunoSEQ multiplex PCR; TCRdb lists only in-frame clones, some missing. The table includes under 200,000 clones, almost 80% detected once. The V call is TRBV27, the J call TRBJ2-4; D unclear. This TCR was sampled from a man aged 25-40 years in good health and CMV-seronegative. Sample: PBMCs. CDR3 sequence (DNA): TGTGCCAGCAGTTTATTCCCTAGTGTCAAAAACATTCAGTACTTC. It specifies CASSLFPSVKNIQYF.